One and the same sample provided the 17 T cell receptor beta chains below, sequenced in a study of long-term antiretroviral therapy in people with HIV. An immunoSEQ assay, version v3.0, was performed at survey level. The protocol was immunoSEQ multiplex PCR, while the TCRdb copy is restricted to in-frame clones and leaves out a portion. There are about 21,000 clones in the sample; roughly three quarters occur only once, and 9% to 15% lies in the top ten. Sequencing used unsorted PBMCs, obtained less than 1.8 years before starting antiretroviral therapy. All receptors derive from a woman in her thirties or forties with HIV.

This chain connects TRBV30 to TRBJ2-7, with 8 bases identical to TRBD1. V lost 0 bases, J lost 2 bases, and 3 bases stayed unmatched. CDR3 length: 14 residues. Germline V gene lookup returns CDR1 GTSNPN and CDR2 SVGIG (reference sequence). Here the CDR3 reads CAWSVGTGAYEQYF. The CDR3 nucleotides read TGTGCCTGGAGTGTTGGGACAGGCGCCTACGAGCAGTACTTC.

The rearrangement uses TRBV27 and TRBJ1-1, with 10 nucleotides matching TRBD1. Losses at the gene ends were 7 bases for V and 8 bases for J; bases not matched to a gene: 10. Looked up from germline, CDR1 is MNHEY and CDR2 is SMNVEV (reference sequence). The CDR3 has 14 amino acids. The CDR3 here is CASTISPGQGEAFF. The DNA of the CDR3 is TGTGCCAGCACCATCTCACCGGGACAGGGGGAAGCTTTCTTT.

V is TRBV10-3 and J is TRBJ2-3; 9 nucleotides align to TRBD2. The germline CDR1 and CDR2 sequences are ENHRY and SYGVKD. The length of the CDR3 is 18 residues. Trimming removed 6 bases from V and 1 base from J; junction bases left unmatched: 14. CDR3 sequence: CAISPNLREGLGTDTQYF. As DNA, the CDR3 is TGTGCCATCAGCCCTAATTTGCGGGAGGGCCTAGGCACAGATACGCAGTATTTT.

This chain links TRBV11-3 with TRBJ1-1; D is undetermined. The CDR3 length is 13 residues. CDR1 is SGHNT and CDR2 is YENEEA in the germline V gene. Trimming pared 2 bases from V and 1 base from J, leaving 5 bases between. CDR3 DNA sequence: TGTGCCAGCAGCTTACGAGGGAACACTGAAGCTTTCTTT. Translated: CASSLRGNTEAFF.

CDR3 coding DNA: TGTGCCAGCTCACCAGTGGTGACAGATACGCAGTATTTT. It translates to CASSPVVTDTQYF. V gene TRBV18 combines with J gene TRBJ2-3; no definite D call. Looked up from germline, CDR1 is KGHSH and CDR2 is LQKENI. Trimming stripped 2 bases from V and 3 bases from J, with 6 bases between. The CDR3 totals 13 residues.

In nucleotides, the CDR3 is TGTGCCAGCAGCTCGACCTTCGTCAGGGCGGACACCATATATTTT. Protein: CASSSTFVRADTIYF. The chain links TRBV5-4 to TRBJ1-3, with D possibly being TRBD1 (5 bases). Germline V lookup: CDR1 SGHNT, CDR2 YYREEE (reference sequence). The CDR3 runs to 15 residues. Trimming took 3 bases from V and 8 from J, leaving 18 bases between them.

By share, this clone ranks as medium-sized. This sequence joins TRBV10-2 and TRBJ2-2; D is ambiguous. The CDR3 totals 12 residues. CDR1 and CDR2 (germline): WSHSY, SAAADI. Trimming shortened V by 3 bases and J by 11 bases, and 10 bases separated the two germline ends. This CDR3 is CASSDWPYELFF. The CDR3 DNA follows: TGCGCCAGCAGTGACTGGCCTTACGAGCTGTTTTTT.

The CDR3 sequence: CASSAIIQGTSGNTIYF. Here the CDR3 DNA reads TGTGCCAGTAGTGCAATCATACAGGGGACCTCTGGAAACACCATATATTTT. The chain couples TRBV19 to TRBJ1-3; the match to TRBD1 covers 7 bases. CDR3 length equals 17 residues. V gave up 5 bases and J gave up 0 bases; unmatched junction bases: 10. From germline, CDR1 is LNHDA and CDR2 SQIVND (reference sequence).

The genes are TRBV30 and TRBJ2-1; 13 bases map to TRBD2. Germline V CDR1 and CDR2: GTSNPN, SVGIG (reference sequence). CDR3 length: 16 amino acids. Germline trimming cut 3 bases from V and 3 bases from J; bases unmatched to any gene: 5. The CDR3 sequence is CAWRGGLAGIYNEQFF. DNA for the CDR3: TGTGCCTGGAGGGGGGGACTAGCGGGGATCTACAATGAGCAGTTCTTC. The complete variable domain, with remaining parts taken from reference TRBV30 and TRBJ2-1, reads SQTIHQWPATLVQPVGSPLSLECTVEGTSNPNLYWYRQAAGRGLQLLFYSVGIGQISSEVPQNLSASRPQDRQFILSSKKLLLSDSGFYLCAWRGGLAGIYNEQFFGPGTRLTVL.

This rearrangement joins TRBV2 to TRBJ2-1; D uncertain. Germline V CDR1 and CDR2: SNHLY, FYNNEI. CDR3 size: 16 residues. V was cut by 6 bases and J by 1 base, with 16 bases left in between. Here the CDR3 DNA reads TGTGCCAGCAGCCACGGCTCTAGGATTTCCTACAATGAGCAGTTCTTC. Amino acid sequence: CASSHGSRISYNEQFF.

V usage is TRBV5-4 and J usage is TRBJ2-7; TRBD1 matches 7 bases. Per germline, CDR1 SGHNT and CDR2 YYREEE (reference sequence). This CDR3 has 17 residues. Trimming took 2 bases from V and 5 from J; bases not matched to a gene: 16. Here the CDR3 DNA reads TGTGCCAGCAGCTTACTTATCGGCGTGACAGGGTCCAACGAGCAGTACTTC. Residues: CASSLLIGVTGSNEQYF.

The rearrangement links TRBV6-5 to TRBJ2-3; D remains ambiguous. In germline, CDR1 is MNHEY, CDR2 SVGAGI. V dropped 4 bases and J dropped 6 bases, with 14 bases sitting between them. This CDR3 is 14 amino acids long. The CDR3 loop is CASSLLGRRDTQYF. CDR3 coding DNA: TGTGCCAGCAGTTTATTGGGCAGGCGGGATACGCAGTATTTT.

The chain links TRBV5-1 to TRBJ2-7, with D perhaps matching TRBD2 (5 bases). Germline values: CDR1 SGHRS, CDR2 YFSETQ. V was pared by 2 bases and J by 1 base, with 7 bases between. The CDR3 is made up of 13 amino acids. CDR3 in DNA: TGCGCCAGCAGCTTCGGGGTTTCCTACGAGCAGTACTTC. It translates to CASSFGVSYEQYF.

The J gene is TRBJ2-7, the V gene TRBV7-6; no clear D gene. V was cut by 1 base and J by 7 bases, with 8 bases left in between. Germline V CDR1 and CDR2: SGHVS, FNYEAQ. The CDR3 spans 12 residues. The CDR3 bases are TGTGCCAGCAGCTTAGGGCAGACAGAGCAGTACTTC. This codes for CASSLGQTEQYF.

The chain employs TRBV2 and TRBJ2-7; no clear D. Germline V lookup: CDR1 SNHLY, CDR2 FYNNEI. V was shortened by 8 bases and J by 5 bases, with 22 bases between the two germline ends. CDR3 size: 15 residues. CDR3 protein: CASGPQASGNDEQYF. The CDR3 region has the DNA TGTGCCAGCGGTCCTCAGGCCTCTGGCAACGACGAGCAGTACTTC.

This chain joins TRBV7-9 and TRBJ1-2; no definite D call. The CDR3 is 14 amino acids. Germline lookup yields CDR1 SEHNR and CDR2 FQNEAQ (reference sequence). Trimming took off 4 bases at V and 5 bases at J, with 14 bases between the two ends. This CDR3 is CASSYQVDGYGYTF. The CDR3 DNA reads TGTGCCAGCAGCTACCAAGTTGACGGGTATGGCTACACCTTC.

The chain combines TRBV19 with TRBJ2-3, with TRBD1 matching 8 bases. Germline CDR1 is LNHDA and CDR2 is SQIVND (reference sequence). J gave up 0 bases and V 3 bases, and 2 bases lay outside the gene matches. CDR3 length equals 15 residues. The CDR3 sequence is CASSIRTGSTDTQYF. Here the CDR3 DNA reads TGTGCCAGTAGTATCCGGACAGGGAGCACAGATACGCAGTATTTT. The full variable domain, completed using reference TRBV19 and TRBJ2-3, is DGGITQSPKYLFRKEGQNVTLSCEQNLNHDAMYWYRQDPGQGLRLIYYSQIVNDFQKGDIAEGYSVSREKKESFPLTVTSAQKNPTAFYLCASSIRTGSTDTQYFGPGTRLTVL.